This T cell receptor (beta chain) emerged from a study of blood T cell repertoires in COVID-19. Study summary: Sites in the United States, Italy and Spain provided acute and convalescent COVID-19 samples. Sample material is recorded as cDNA or gDNA derived from T cells, B-cell-depleted T cells, or PBMCs.

Original processing methods: Nucleated cell number was recorded as an estimate derived from reference gene primer amplification. Profiling relied on immunoSEQ multiplex PCR, and the TCRdb table lists in-frame clones only, not all of them. Clonal size and the V and J genes are those of that table, whereas D and trimming came from the DNA. The data show around 230,000 clones, approximately 78% seen once. This CDR3 region has 15 residues. V was trimmed by 2 bases and J by 2 bases, leaving 11 bases between them. Germline assignment: CDR1 SGHKS and CDR2 YYEKEE (reference sequence). The chain joins TRBV5-5 to TRBJ1-3; no definite D call. Sequenced sample: peripheral blood. The receptor was isolated from a woman aged 55-69 years with active or convalescent COVID-19. DNA for the CDR3: TGTGCCAGCAGCTTTGGACTCACCCCTGGAAACACCATATATTTT. It codes for CASSFGLTPGNTIYF.